This entry concerns a single TCR beta chain. Trimming removed 5 bases at V and 0 bases at J, with 14 bases between. Germline CDR1 is SGHTA and CDR2 is FQGTGA. The CDR3 is 16 residues long. Original analysis: Reference gene primer amplification gave nucleated cell count estimates. Data came from immunoSEQ multiplex PCR; TCRdb stores just in-frame clones and leaves some out. The DNA was the basis for D and trimming; V, J and clone size are from that table. Of 250,000 to 350,000 clones in the sample, approximately 83% were seen once. This record belongs to a study of blood T cell repertoires in COVID-19. Sequencing was carried out using peripheral blood. The V gene is TRBV7-3, the J gene TRBJ2-1; D perhaps matches TRBD2 (6 bases). This sequence originates from a person between 70 and 80 years old with COVID-19, enrolled during active disease. The CDR3 bases are TGTGCCAGCAGCCTGTTCGGGGGTCGCTCCTACAATGAGCAGTTCTTC. As protein: CASSLFGGRSYNEQFF. The complete variable domain, with remaining parts taken from reference TRBV7-3 and TRBJ2-1, reads GAGVSQTPSNKVTEKGKYVELRCDPISGHTALYWYRQSLGQGPEFLIYFQGTGAADDSGLPNDRFFAVRPEGSVSTLKIQRTERGDSAVYLCASSLFGGRSYNEQFFGPGTRLTVL.